The source of this T cell receptor (beta chain) is a study of CD4 and CD8 cells across lung adenocarcinoma regions. The patients had localized lung adenocarcinoma, a non-small cell subtype. MiXCR was run by TCRdb on the PCR reads, yielding one entry per CDR3 protein. The profile shows some 11,000 distinct CDR3 sequences, 47% of them singletons. The CDR3 covers 14 residues. With 6 bases clipped from V and 3 bases from J, the junction kept 5 bases outside the gene matches. The chain is built from TRBV23-1 and TRBJ1-2; 9 nucleotides line up with TRBD1. TRBV23-1 belongs to the ORF category, with a function that is uncertain. Sequenced sample: CD8+ T cells from the margin of a lung tumor. This receptor was obtained from a female donor with lung adenocarcinoma. The CD4 and CD8 labels of this study may be unreliable. The CDR3 sequence is CASRPRTGDYGYTF. The CDR3 region has the DNA TGCGCCAGCAGACCAAGGACAGGGGACTATGGCTACACCTTC.